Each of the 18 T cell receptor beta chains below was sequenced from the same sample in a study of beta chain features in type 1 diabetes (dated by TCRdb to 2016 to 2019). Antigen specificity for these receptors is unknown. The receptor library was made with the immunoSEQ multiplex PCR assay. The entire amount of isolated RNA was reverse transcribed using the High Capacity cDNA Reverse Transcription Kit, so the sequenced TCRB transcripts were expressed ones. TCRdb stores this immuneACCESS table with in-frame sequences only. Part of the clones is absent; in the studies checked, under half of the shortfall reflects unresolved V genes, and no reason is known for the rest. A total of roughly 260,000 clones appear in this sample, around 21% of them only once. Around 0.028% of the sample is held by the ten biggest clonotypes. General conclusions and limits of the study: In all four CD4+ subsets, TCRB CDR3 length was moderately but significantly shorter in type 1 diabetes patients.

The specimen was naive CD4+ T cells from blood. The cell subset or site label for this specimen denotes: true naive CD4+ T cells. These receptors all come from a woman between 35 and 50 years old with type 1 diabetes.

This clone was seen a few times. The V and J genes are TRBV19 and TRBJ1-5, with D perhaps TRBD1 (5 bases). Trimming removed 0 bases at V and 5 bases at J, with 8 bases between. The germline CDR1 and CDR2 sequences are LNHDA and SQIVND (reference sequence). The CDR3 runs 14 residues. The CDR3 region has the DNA TGTGCCAGTAGTATAGACAGGGAAGATCAGCCCCAGCATTTT. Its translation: CASSIDREDQPQHF.

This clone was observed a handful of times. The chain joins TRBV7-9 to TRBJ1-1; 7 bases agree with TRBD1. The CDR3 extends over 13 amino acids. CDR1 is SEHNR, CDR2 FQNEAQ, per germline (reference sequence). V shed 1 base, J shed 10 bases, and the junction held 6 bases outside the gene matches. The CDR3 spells CASSLDGTALAFF. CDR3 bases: TGTGCCAGCAGCTTAGATGGGACAGCCTTAGCTTTCTTT.

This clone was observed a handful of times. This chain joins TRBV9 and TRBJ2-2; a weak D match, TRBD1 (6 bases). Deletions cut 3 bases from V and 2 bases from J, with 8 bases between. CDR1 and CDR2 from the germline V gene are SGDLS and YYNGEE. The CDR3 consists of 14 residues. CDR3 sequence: CASSGTANTGELFF. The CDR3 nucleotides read TGTGCCAGCAGCGGGACAGCAAACACCGGGGAGCTGTTTTTT.

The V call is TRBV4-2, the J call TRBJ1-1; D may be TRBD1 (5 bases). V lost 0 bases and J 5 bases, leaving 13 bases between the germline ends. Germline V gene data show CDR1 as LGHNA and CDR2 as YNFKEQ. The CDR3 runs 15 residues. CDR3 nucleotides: TGTGCCAGCAGCCAAGAGTGGGGCGACGTTACTGAAGCTTTCTTT. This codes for CASSQEWGDVTEAFF.

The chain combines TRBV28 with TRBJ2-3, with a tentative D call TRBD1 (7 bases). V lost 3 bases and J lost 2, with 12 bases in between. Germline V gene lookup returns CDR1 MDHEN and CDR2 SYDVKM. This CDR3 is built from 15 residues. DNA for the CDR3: TGTGCCAGCAGTTTCGGAGGGGGCGCCACAGATACGCAGTATTTT. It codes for CASSFGGGATDTQYF.

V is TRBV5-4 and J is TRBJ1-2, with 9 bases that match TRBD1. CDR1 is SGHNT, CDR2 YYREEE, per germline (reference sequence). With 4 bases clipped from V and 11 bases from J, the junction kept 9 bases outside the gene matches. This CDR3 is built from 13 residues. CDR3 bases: TGTGCCAGCAGCCTCGGGACAGGGTCCCTTTACACCTTC. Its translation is CASSLGTGSLYTF.

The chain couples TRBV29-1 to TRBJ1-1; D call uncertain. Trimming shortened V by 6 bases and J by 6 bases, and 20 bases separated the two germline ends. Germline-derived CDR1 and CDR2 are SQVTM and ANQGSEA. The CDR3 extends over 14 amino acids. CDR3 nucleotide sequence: TGCAGCGTCCACCTGGGAGGGTGGGGTGCTGAAGCTTTCTTT. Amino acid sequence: CSVHLGGWGAEAFF.

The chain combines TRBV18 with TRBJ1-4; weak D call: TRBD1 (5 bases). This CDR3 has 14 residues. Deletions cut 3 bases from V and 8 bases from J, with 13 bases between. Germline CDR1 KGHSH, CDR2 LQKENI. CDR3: CASSPGQGGEKLFF. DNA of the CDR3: TGTGCCAGCTCACCGGGGCAGGGTGGCGAAAAACTGTTTTTT.

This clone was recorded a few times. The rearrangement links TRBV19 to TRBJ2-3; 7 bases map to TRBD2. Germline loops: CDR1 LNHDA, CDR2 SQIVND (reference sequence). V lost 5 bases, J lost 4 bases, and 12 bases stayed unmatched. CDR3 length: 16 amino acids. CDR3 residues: CASSGYGGSVADTQYF. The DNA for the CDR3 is TGTGCCAGTAGTGGCTATGGCGGGAGTGTGGCAGATACGCAGTATTTT.

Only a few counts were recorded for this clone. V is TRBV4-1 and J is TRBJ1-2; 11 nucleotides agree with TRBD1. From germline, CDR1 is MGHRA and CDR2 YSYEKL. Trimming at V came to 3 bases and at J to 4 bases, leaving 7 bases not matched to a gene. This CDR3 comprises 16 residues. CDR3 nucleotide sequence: TGCGCCAGCAGCCAGATCCCCGGGACAGGGGGCTATGGCTACACCTTC. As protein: CASSQIPGTGGYGYTF.

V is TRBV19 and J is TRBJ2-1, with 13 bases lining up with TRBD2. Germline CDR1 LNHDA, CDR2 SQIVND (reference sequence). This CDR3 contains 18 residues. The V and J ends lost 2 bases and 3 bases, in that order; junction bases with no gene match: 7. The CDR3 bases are TGTGCCAGTAGTATAACCGCGGGACTAGCGGGACTCTACAATGAGCAGTTCTTC. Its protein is CASSITAGLAGLYNEQFF. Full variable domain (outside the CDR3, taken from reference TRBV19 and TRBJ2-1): DGGITQSPKYLFRKEGQNVTLSCEQNLNHDAMYWYRQDPGQGLRLIYYSQIVNDFQKGDIAEGYSVSREKKESFPLTVTSAQKNPTAFYLCASSITAGLAGLYNEQFFGPGTRLTVL.

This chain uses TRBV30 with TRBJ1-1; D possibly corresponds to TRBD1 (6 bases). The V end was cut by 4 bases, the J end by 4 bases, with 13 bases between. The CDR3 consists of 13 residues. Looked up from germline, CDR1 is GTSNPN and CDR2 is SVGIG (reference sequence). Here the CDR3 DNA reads TGTGCCTGGATGCAGGGGTCGAGCACTGAAGCTTTCTTT. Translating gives CAWMQGSSTEAFF.

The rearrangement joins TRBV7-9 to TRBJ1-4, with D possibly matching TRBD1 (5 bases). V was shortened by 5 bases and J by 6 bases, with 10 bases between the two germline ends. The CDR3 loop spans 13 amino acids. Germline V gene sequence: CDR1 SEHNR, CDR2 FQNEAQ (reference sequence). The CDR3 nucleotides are TGTGCCAGCAGCCGACAGCTTGATGAAAAACTGTTTTTT. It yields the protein CASSRQLDEKLFF.

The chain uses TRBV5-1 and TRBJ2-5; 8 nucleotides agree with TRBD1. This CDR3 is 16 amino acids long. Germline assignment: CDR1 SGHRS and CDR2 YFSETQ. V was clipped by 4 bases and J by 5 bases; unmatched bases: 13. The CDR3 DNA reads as TGCGCCAGCAGCCCAGGCGATATCTACAGGGGGGAGACCCAGTACTTC. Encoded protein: CASSPGDIYRGETQYF.

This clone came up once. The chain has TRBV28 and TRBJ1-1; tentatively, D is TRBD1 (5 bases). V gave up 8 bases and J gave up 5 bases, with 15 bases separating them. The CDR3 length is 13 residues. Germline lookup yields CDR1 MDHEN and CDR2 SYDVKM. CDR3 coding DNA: TGTGCCAGCCACCCGTGGGGGGGGACTGAAGCTTTCTTT. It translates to CASHPWGGTEAFF.

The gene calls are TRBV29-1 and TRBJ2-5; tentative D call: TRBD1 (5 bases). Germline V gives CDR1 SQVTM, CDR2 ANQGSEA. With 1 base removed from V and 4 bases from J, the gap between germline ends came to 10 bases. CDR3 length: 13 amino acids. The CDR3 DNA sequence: TGCAGCGTTGAAGCGGAGACAGCAGAGACCCAGTACTTC. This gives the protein CSVEAETAETQYF.

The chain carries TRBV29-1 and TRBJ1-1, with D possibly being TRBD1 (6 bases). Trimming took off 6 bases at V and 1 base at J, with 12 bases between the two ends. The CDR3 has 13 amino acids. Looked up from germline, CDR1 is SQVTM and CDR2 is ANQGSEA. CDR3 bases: TGCAGCGTAGGGGGGGGCGGGAACACTGAAGCTTTCTTT. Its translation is CSVGGGGNTEAFF.

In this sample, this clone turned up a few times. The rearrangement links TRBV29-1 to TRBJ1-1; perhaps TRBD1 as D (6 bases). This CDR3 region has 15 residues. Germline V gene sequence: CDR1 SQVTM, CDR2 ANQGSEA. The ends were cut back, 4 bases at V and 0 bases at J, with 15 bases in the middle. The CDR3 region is CSVVLGAFMNTEAFF. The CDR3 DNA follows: TGCAGCGTTGTCCTGGGGGCTTTCATGAACACTGAAGCTTTCTTT.